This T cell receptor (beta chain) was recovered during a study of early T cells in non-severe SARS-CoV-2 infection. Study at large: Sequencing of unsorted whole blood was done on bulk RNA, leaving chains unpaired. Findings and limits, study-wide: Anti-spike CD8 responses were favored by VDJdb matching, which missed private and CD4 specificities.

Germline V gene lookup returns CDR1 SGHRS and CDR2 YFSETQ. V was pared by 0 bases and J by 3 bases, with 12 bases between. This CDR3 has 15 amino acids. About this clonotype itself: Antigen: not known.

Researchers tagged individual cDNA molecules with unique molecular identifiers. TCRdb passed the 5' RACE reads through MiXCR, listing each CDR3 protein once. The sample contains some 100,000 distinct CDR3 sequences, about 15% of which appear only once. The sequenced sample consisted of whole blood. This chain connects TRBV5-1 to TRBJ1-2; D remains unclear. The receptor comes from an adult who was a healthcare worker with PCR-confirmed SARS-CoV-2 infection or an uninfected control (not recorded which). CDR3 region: CASSLVPNQDYGYTF. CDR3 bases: TGCGCCAGCAGCTTGGTACCAAACCAGGACTATGGCTACACCTTC. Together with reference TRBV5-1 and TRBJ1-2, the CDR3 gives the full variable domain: KAGVTQTPRYLIKTRGQQVTLSCSPISGHRSVSWYQQTPGQGLQFLFEYFSETQRNKGNFPGRFSGRQFSNSRSEMNVSTLELGDSALYLCASSLVPNQDYGYTFGSGTRLTVV.